These 24 T cell receptor beta chains originate from one sample sequenced in a study of blood T cell repertoires in COVID-19. Sequencing used immunoSEQ multiplex PCR; TCRdb keeps in-frame clones, though not all of them. The data hold about 160,000 clones, with approximately 90% observed a single time. Sequencing was carried out using PBMCs or T cells enriched from blood (not recorded which). The receptors come from a woman aged 45-65 years who had recovered from COVID-19.

This chain links TRBV7-9 with TRBJ2-7; D is uncertain. Trimming shortened V by 5 bases and J by 9 bases, and 17 bases separated the two germline ends. CDR1 SEHNR and CDR2 FQNEAQ come from the germline V gene (reference sequence). The CDR3 spans 13 residues. In DNA form, the CDR3 reads TGTGCCAGCAGCCCCAAGGATGGGCTGGCGCAGTACTTC. It is translated as CASSPKDGLAQYF.

The chain joins TRBV18 to TRBJ2-3; 7 positions agree with TRBD1. The J segment lost 3 bases and the V segment lost 3 bases, leaving 3 bases of the junction unmatched. This CDR3 region has 14 residues. Germline CDR1 reads KGHSH; CDR2 reads LQKENI. CDR3 protein: CASSPTGVTDTQYF. The CDR3 region has the DNA TGTGCCAGCTCACCCACAGGGGTTACAGATACGCAGTATTTT.

CDR3 DNA: TGCAGCGTTGACATGGACAGTGGGTTCTTC. This codes for CSVDMDSGFF. The chain combines TRBV29-1 with TRBJ2-1; tentatively, D is TRBD1 (6 bases). Germline CDR1 and CDR2: SQVTM and ANQGSEA. The length of the CDR3 is 10 residues. Trimming pared 3 bases from V and 15 bases from J, leaving 12 bases between.

This CDR3 is CASRETGKTEAFF. For the CDR3, the DNA is TGTGCCAGCAGAGAGACAGGGAAGACTGAAGCTTTCTTT. This chain links TRBV6-5 with TRBJ1-1; 7 bases match TRBD1. V trimming: 6 bases; J trimming: 5 bases; junction bases outside the gene matches: 6. This CDR3 spans 13 amino acids. CDR1 and CDR2 from the germline V gene are MNHEY and SVGAGI.

This chain joins TRBV2 and TRBJ2-3, with no clear D. Between the trimmed V and J ends, which lost 3 bases and 6 bases, there was a span of 7 bases. The CDR3 covers 12 residues. In germline, CDR1 is SNHLY, CDR2 FYNNEI. This chain's CDR3 is CASSDGVDTQYF. CDR3 DNA: TGTGCCAGCAGTGATGGAGTGGATACGCAGTATTTT.

The gene calls are TRBV15 and TRBJ2-3, with 10 positions matching TRBD2. The CDR3 runs to 19 residues. Germline values: CDR1 LNHNV, CDR2 YYDKDF (reference sequence). Trimming at V came to 2 bases and at J to 2 bases, leaving 13 bases not matched to a gene. CDR3 amino acids: CATSRRVGLAGAPTDTQYF. The CDR3 nucleotides read TGTGCCACCAGCAGAAGAGTGGGGCTAGCGGGGGCCCCCACAGATACGCAGTATTTT.

CDR3 residues: CASSVDAGRELFF. The CDR3 nucleotides read TGTGCCAGCAGCGTAGATGCAGGGAGGGAGCTGTTTTTT. This sequence joins TRBV9 and TRBJ2-2, with a weak D call TRBD1 (5 bases). The CDR3 is made up of 13 amino acids. Germline CDR1 SGDLS, CDR2 YYNGEE. Trimming cost V 0 bases and J 9 bases, with 9 bases left between them.

The V gene is TRBV19, the J gene TRBJ2-5; TRBD1 matches at 9 bases. There are 15 residues in the CDR3. The junction had 8 bases not matched to a gene; V was cut back by 4 bases and J by 5 bases. Germline CDR1 LNHDA, CDR2 SQIVND (reference sequence). As DNA, the CDR3 is TGTGCCAGTAGTAGGAACAGGGGGCTCGGGGAGACCCAGTACTTC. As protein: CASSRNRGLGETQYF.

The count of this clone is one. The gene calls are TRBV6-2 or TRBV6-3 and TRBJ1-2; tentative D call: TRBD1 (6 bases). The CDR3 spans 13 residues. Trimming took off 2 bases at V and 7 bases at J, with 11 bases between the two ends. CDR1 is MNHEY and CDR2 is SVGEGT in the germline V gene. The CDR3 nucleotides are TGTGCCAGCAGTTACACAGGGTTGTCTGGCTACACCTTC. Residues: CASSYTGLSGYTF.

For this clone: Other DNA sequences from this sample encode an identical CDR3 as well. V is TRBV4-1 and J is TRBJ2-7; TRBD1 matches at 11 bases. J gave up 3 bases and V 4 bases, and 2 bases lay outside the gene matches. CDR1 and CDR2 (germline): MGHRA, YSYEKL. The CDR3 extends over 14 amino acids. CDR3 sequence: CASSPGTGGYEQYF. The CDR3 bases are TGCGCCAGCAGCCCCGGGACAGGGGGCTACGAGCAGTACTTC.

V gene TRBV14 combines with J gene TRBJ1-2; perhaps TRBD1 as D (6 bases). Germline-derived CDR1 and CDR2 are SGHDN and FVKESK. Trimming removed 0 bases at V and 8 bases at J, with 16 bases between. This CDR3 is built from 15 residues. CDR3 coding DNA: TGTGCCAGCAGCCAAGATCAGCGGGGGGCGGGAGGCTACACCTTC. Translation: CASSQDQRGAGGYTF.

This clone has more than one count but fewer than ten. This chain connects TRBV6-5 to TRBJ1-2, with D maybe TRBD1 (5 bases). The CDR3 spans 14 residues. Germline CDR1 MNHEY, CDR2 SVGAGI. The V end lost 0 bases, the J end lost 8 bases, and 13 bases lay between the germline ends. DNA for the CDR3: TGTGCCAGCAGTTACTCCGGGGGGAGGAAGGGCTACACCTTC. This translates into CASSYSGGRKGYTF.

DNA of the CDR3: TGTGCCAGCAGCACTTTGGCGGGGTCGGGGAATGAGCAGTTCTTC. It specifies CASSTLAGSGNEQFF. V usage is TRBV6-2 or TRBV6-3 and J usage is TRBJ2-1; a weak D match, TRBD2 (6 bases). This CDR3 region has 15 residues. Trimming cost V 6 bases and J 7 bases, with 19 bases left between them. CDR1 MNHEY and CDR2 SVGEGT come from the germline V gene.

CDR3 nucleotides: TGTGCCAGCAACCGGGACAGATCTTTAAAAGATACGCAGTATTTT. It codes for CASNRDRSLKDTQYF. This chain connects TRBV6-5 to TRBJ2-3; 7 bases align to TRBD1. Unmatched junction bases numbered 12, after V lost 7 bases and J lost 5 bases. Germline V CDR1 and CDR2: MNHEY, SVGAGI. CDR3 size: 15 residues.

This CDR3 reads CASRVTVAQETQYF. CDR3 DNA sequence: TGTGCCAGCAGGGTGACAGTGGCCCAAGAGACCCAGTACTTC. V gene TRBV6-5 combines with J gene TRBJ2-5, with D maybe TRBD1 (5 bases). The CDR3 sequence is 14 residues long. V lost 6 bases and J 1 base, leaving 12 bases between the germline ends. Germline V gives CDR1 MNHEY, CDR2 SVGAGI.

The CDR3 coding sequence is TGTGCCAGCAGTCGACAGGGGACGTCCTACGAGCAGTACTTC. Protein sequence: CASSRQGTSYEQYF. The chain links TRBV6-5 to TRBJ2-7; 8 nucleotides match TRBD1. Looked up from germline, CDR1 is MNHEY and CDR2 is SVGAGI. V lost 5 bases to trimming and J lost 1 base; unmatched junction nucleotides: 4. The CDR3 length is 14 residues.

J is TRBJ2-7 and V is TRBV7-8, with 9 bases aligning to TRBD1. Germline trimming cut 0 bases from V and 2 bases from J; bases unmatched to any gene: 8. This CDR3 contains 17 residues. Germline V CDR1 and CDR2: SGHVS, FQNEAQ. This chain's CDR3 is CASSLALMWDRAYEQYF. The CDR3, as DNA: TGTGCCAGCAGCTTAGCTCTGATGTGGGACAGGGCCTACGAGCAGTACTTC.

In its sample, this clone was seen a few times. The V gene is TRBV11-2, the J gene TRBJ2-3; weak D call: TRBD2 (5 bases). The germline gives CDR1 SGHAT, CDR2 FQNNGV. V dropped 5 bases and J dropped 0 bases, with 15 bases sitting between them. The CDR3 totals 16 residues. In DNA form, the CDR3 reads TGTGCCAGCAGCATCAATAGCGCGGTTAGCACAGATACGCAGTATTTT. Protein: CASSINSAVSTDTQYF.

The rearrangement joins TRBV11-3 to TRBJ2-7; D is perhaps TRBD2 (5 bases). CDR3 size: 19 residues. Looked up from germline, CDR1 is SGHNT and CDR2 is YENEEA. Trimming removed 4 bases from V and 2 bases from J, with 27 bases in between. CDR3 DNA: TGTGCCAGCAGCTCGAGAGGTCGGCCGGGGAGTAACCCCACCTACGAGCAGTACTTC. Its translation: CASSSRGRPGSNPTYEQYF.

The chain couples TRBV11-3 to TRBJ2-1; D not certain. The germline gives CDR1 SGHNT, CDR2 YENEEA. Trimming pared 0 bases from V and 8 bases from J, leaving 8 bases between. The CDR3 contains 13 residues. CDR3 residues: CASSLDFRDEQFF. Here the CDR3 DNA reads TGTGCCAGCAGCTTAGATTTCCGGGATGAGCAGTTCTTC.

This clone was seen just once. V usage is TRBV4-3 and J usage is TRBJ1-2; D gene ambiguous. The length of the CDR3 is 13 residues. Germline V gene lookup returns CDR1 LGHNA and CDR2 YSLEER. The V gene lost 3 bases and the J gene lost 7 bases, with 12 bases spanning the gap. The CDR3 coding sequence is TGCGCCAGCAGCCAGTCCGGGGTCACTGGCTACACCTTC. It encodes CASSQSGVTGYTF.

V gene TRBV18 combines with J gene TRBJ1-2, with a possible D match to TRBD1 (6 bases). CDR3 size: 14 residues. Trimming pared 3 bases from V and 3 bases from J, leaving 11 bases between. CDR1 is KGHSH and CDR2 is LQKENI in the germline V gene. CDR3 loop: CASSPMGADYGYTF. The CDR3 region has the DNA TGTGCCAGCTCACCGATGGGGGCTGACTATGGCTACACCTTC.

V usage is TRBV19 and J usage is TRBJ2-7; 8 bases are a match to TRBD1. Germline-derived CDR1 and CDR2 are LNHDA and SQIVND (reference sequence). The CDR3 spans 15 residues. Unmatched junction bases numbered 7, after V lost 3 bases and J lost 3 bases. The CDR3 sequence: CASSMTGGQGYEQYF. As DNA, the CDR3 is TGTGCCAGTAGTATGACCGGCGGACAGGGCTACGAGCAGTACTTC.

CDR3 amino acids: CASSLRGSSYGYTF. The CDR3 nucleotides read TGCGCCAGCAGCTTGAGGGGTTCCTCATATGGCTACACCTTC. The chain has TRBV5-1 and TRBJ1-2, with a tentative D call TRBD1 (5 bases). This CDR3 is built from 14 residues. Germline values: CDR1 SGHRS, CDR2 YFSETQ. The V end was cut by 1 base, the J end by 5 bases, with 12 bases between.